This record covers a single TCR beta chain. The data are from a study of regulatory T cells in long-lasting Graves disease. As for time point: persistent/refractory GD, antithyroid drugs over 5 years with positive TRAb. Researchers made the TCR library from RNA that was extracted from PBMCs. According to the study, TCR beta libraries were built with iRepertoire HTBI primers and CDR3-region Arm-PCR. TCRdb itself ran the multiplex PCR reads through MiXCR, one entry per CDR3 protein. The sample comprises approximately 360,000 distinct CDR3 sequences, approximately 25% of which are singletons, and around 30% rests with the top ten. Germline V gene lookup returns CDR1 SGHDT and CDR2 YYEEEE. The CDR3 spans 15 residues. The V end lost 1 base, the J end lost 0 bases, and 11 bases lay between the germline ends.

The receptor comes from a woman aged 40 to 49 with Graves disease. Here the sequenced sample was peripheral blood mononuclear cells (PBMCs), taken when the disease was refractory, from a patient treated with antithyroid drugs. The chain combines TRBV5-6 with TRBJ2-7, with a tentative D call TRBD1 (5 bases). The CDR3 reads CASSLTGYSSYEQYF. The CDR3 bases are TGTGCCAGCAGCTTGACAGGATATAGCTCCTACGAGCAGTACTTC.